This T cell receptor (beta chain) was captured by sequencing in a study of T cell responses to AZD1222 COVID-19 vaccine. TCRdb's copy holds only in-frame clones and misses some; the assay was immunoSEQ multiplex PCR. The sample lists approximately 140,000 clones, approximately 92% seen once, with under 4% in the top ten. In germline, CDR1 is SGHRS, CDR2 YFSETQ. The CDR3 sequence is 13 residues long. Unmatched junction bases numbered 8, after V lost 4 bases and J lost 13 bases. Sequenced here: peripheral blood, sampled 28 days after the second AZD1222 dose. The V and J genes are TRBV5-1 and TRBJ1-2; the match to TRBD1 covers 12 bases. This sequence was found in an adult who received the AZD1222 COVID-19 vaccine. The chain's CDR3 is CASSPPGQGAGTF. The CDR3 DNA reads as TGCGCCAGCAGCCCACCGGGACAGGGGGCTGGCACCTTC.